A selection of T cell receptor beta chains follows, all from one sample in a study of T cells in Graves' hyperthyroidism and ophthalmopathy. TCRdb passed the multiplex PCR reads through MiXCR, listing each CDR3 protein once. The profile covers 500,000 or so distinct CDR3 sequences, with 15% to 20% appearing a single time and roughly 15% taken by the ten largest. Sequencing was performed on blood. These receptors originate from a woman aged 18-29 years with Graves' ophthalmopathy. CDR3s include the opening cysteine and the closing phenylalanine or tryptophan. Fields, in order: clone size, V gene, D gene, J gene, CDR3 protein, CDR3 DNA. D genes are given only for firm matches. Clone size is given for some rows only: seen once, a few or many times, or a class if the clone is expanded.

clone_size: many; v_call: TRBV7-2; d_call: .; j_call: TRBJ2-3; cdr3_aa: CASSLLTGSDTQYF; cdr3_nt: TGTGCCAGCAGCTTACTTACGGGGTCAGATACGCAGTATTTT
clone_size: many; v_call: TRBV2; d_call: .; j_call: TRBJ1-1; cdr3_aa: CASSADSGTEAFF; cdr3_nt: TGTGCCAGCAGTGCGGACAGTGGCACTGAAGCTTTCTTT
clone_size: many; v_call: TRBV10-3; d_call: .; j_call: TRBJ1-6; cdr3_aa: CAISERTGNNSPLHF; cdr3_nt: TGTGCCATCAGTGAACGTACAGGGAATAATTCACCCCTCCACTTT
clone_size: many; v_call: TRBV2; d_call: TRBD1; j_call: TRBJ1-2; cdr3_aa: CASSADRDTYGYTF; cdr3_nt: TGTGCCAGCAGTGCGGACAGGGATACCTATGGCTACACCTTC
clone_size: many; v_call: TRBV6-1; d_call: .; j_call: TRBJ1-2; cdr3_aa: CASQTGMDKDYGYTF; cdr3_nt: TGTGCCAGCCAGACGGGGATGGATAAGGACTATGGCTACACCTTC
clone_size: many; v_call: TRBV2; d_call: .; j_call: TRBJ2-1; cdr3_aa: CASSMGHEQFF; cdr3_nt: TGTGCCAGCAGCATGGGCCATGAGCAGTTCTTC
clone_size: many; v_call: TRBV7-8; d_call: .; j_call: TRBJ1-2; cdr3_aa: CASSLAIQTGGYTF; cdr3_nt: TGTGCCAGCAGCTTAGCGATCCAAACGGGGGGCTACACCTTC
clone_size: many; v_call: TRBV28; d_call: .; j_call: TRBJ1-6; cdr3_aa: CASNLGPNNSPLHF; cdr3_nt: TGTGCCAGCAACCTCGGACCGAATAATTCACCCCTCCACTTT
clone_size: .; v_call: TRBV14; d_call: .; j_call: TRBJ2-3; cdr3_aa: CASSQDLQGPDTQYF; cdr3_nt: TGTGCCAGCAGCCAAGATCTACAGGGCCCAGATACGCAGTATTTT
clone_size: many; v_call: TRBV11-2; d_call: .; j_call: TRBJ2-6; cdr3_aa: CASSSLGEVSGANVLTF; cdr3_nt: TGTGCCAGCAGTTCCCTCGGTGAAGTCTCTGGGGCCAACGTCCTGACTTTC
clone_size: many; v_call: TRBV11-3; d_call: .; j_call: TRBJ1-5; cdr3_aa: CAMRLRSDPYSNQPQHF; cdr3_nt: TGTGCCATGAGACTAAGATCCGACCCTTATAGCAATCAGCCCCAGCATTTT
clone_size: many; v_call: TRBV2; d_call: .; j_call: TRBJ2-1; cdr3_aa: CASRSEGGSGQFF; cdr3_nt: TGTGCCAGCAGATCGGAGGGGGGATCGGGACAGTTCTTC
clone_size: few; v_call: TRBV6-1; d_call: .; j_call: TRBJ2-7; cdr3_aa: CASSDSGTREQYF; cdr3_nt: TGTGCCAGCAGTGACAGTGGGACGAGAGAGCAGTACTTC
clone_size: .; v_call: TRBV6-2/TRBV6-3; d_call: .; j_call: TRBJ1-2; cdr3_aa: CASSDGSNYGYTF; cdr3_nt: TGTGCCAGCAGTGACGGGTCTAACTATGGCTACACCTTC
clone_size: many; v_call: TRBV2; d_call: TRBD2; j_call: TRBJ2-7; cdr3_aa: CASRNDAGGPRNEQYF; cdr3_nt: TGTGCCAGCAGGAACGACGCGGGAGGGCCTCGGAACGAGCAGTACTTC
clone_size: many; v_call: TRBV10-3; d_call: .; j_call: TRBJ1-2; cdr3_aa: CAISDGYNYGYTF; cdr3_nt: TGTGCCATCAGTGACGGCTATAACTATGGCTACACCTTC
clone_size: .; v_call: TRBV4-1; d_call: .; j_call: TRBJ1-1; cdr3_aa: CASSQEIHTEAFF; cdr3_nt: TGCGCCAGCAGCCAAGAGATCCACACTGAAGCTTTCTTT
clone_size: many; v_call: TRBV20-1; d_call: TRBD2; j_call: TRBJ2-2; cdr3_aa: CSASRVSGGVNTGELFF; cdr3_nt: TGCAGTGCTAGTAGGGTTAGCGGGGGGGTGAACACCGGGGAGCTGTTTTTT
clone_size: many; v_call: TRBV2; d_call: .; j_call: TRBJ1-5; cdr3_aa: CASSEQGNSNQPQHF; cdr3_nt: TGTGCCAGCAGTGAGCAAGGGAATAGCAATCAGCCCCAGCATTTT
clone_size: many; v_call: TRBV7-2; d_call: .; j_call: TRBJ1-1; cdr3_aa: CASSFNGGITEAFF; cdr3_nt: TGTGCCAGCAGCTTTAACGGGGGAATCACTGAAGCTTTCTTT
clone_size: few; v_call: TRBV30; d_call: TRBD1; j_call: TRBJ1-1; cdr3_aa: CAWSAGTGVVNTEAFF; cdr3_nt: TGTGCCTGGAGTGCCGGGACAGGGGTCGTAAACACTGAAGCTTTCTTT
clone_size: .; v_call: TRBV27; d_call: .; j_call: TRBJ2-3; cdr3_aa: CASSLLWTTDTQYF; cdr3_nt: TGTGCCAGCAGTTTACTCTGGACCACAGATACGCAGTATTTT
clone_size: many; v_call: TRBV12-3/TRBV12-4; d_call: TRBD1; j_call: TRBJ1-1; cdr3_aa: CASTTGTENTEAFF; cdr3_nt: TGTGCCAGCACTACCGGGACAGAGAACACTGAAGCTTTCTTT
clone_size: many; v_call: TRBV5-4; d_call: .; j_call: TRBJ1-1; cdr3_aa: CASSSPGPPNTEAFF; cdr3_nt: TGTGCCAGCAGCTCCCCGGGACCTCCAAACACTGAAGCTTTCTTT
clone_size: few; v_call: TRBV30; d_call: .; j_call: TRBJ2-5; cdr3_aa: CAWSGMADPLETQYF; cdr3_nt: TGTGCCTGGAGTGGTATGGCGGACCCCCTAGAGACCCAGTACTTC
clone_size: .; v_call: TRBV6-1; d_call: TRBD1; j_call: TRBJ1-1; cdr3_aa: CASSADRGNTEASF; cdr3_nt: TGTGCCAGCAGTGCGGACAGGGGAAACACTGAAGCTTCCTTT
clone_size: many; v_call: TRBV7-9; d_call: .; j_call: TRBJ2-7; cdr3_aa: CASSERYTFGIEQYF; cdr3_nt: TGTGCCAGCAGCGAAAGGTATACGTTTGGCATCGAGCAGTACTTC
clone_size: many; v_call: TRBV28; d_call: TRBD1; j_call: TRBJ1-2; cdr3_aa: CASSFSGRGRYGNGYTF; cdr3_nt: TGTGCCAGCAGTTTCTCGGGCAGGGGGCGATATGGAAATGGCTACACCTTC
clone_size: .; v_call: TRBV4-1; d_call: .; j_call: TRBJ2-5; cdr3_aa: CASSQPWETQYF; cdr3_nt: TGCGCCAGCAGCCAACCATGGGAGACCCAGTACTTC